Listed below are T cell receptor beta chains from one sample, sequenced in a study of T cell responses to AZD1222 COVID-19 vaccine. Using immunoSEQ multiplex PCR, the repertoire was profiled, and TCRdb retains in-frame clones only, with some absent. Of around 130,000 clones listed, nearly 95% were seen once; the top ten hold about 5%. The source material was peripheral blood, sampled on day 0 of AZD1222 vaccination. The receptors derive from an adult in good health. The CDR3 runs from the conserved cysteine through the conserved F or W. D genes are given only for firm matches. The size field is filled for only some rows; it gives once, few, many or a size class.

D: -
V: TRBV6-1
size: -
J: TRBJ2-7
CDR3: CASSESLRAEQYF

D: -
V: TRBV18
size: once
J: TRBJ2-1
CDR3: CASSPKDPVTKFLNEQFF

D: -
V: TRBV9
size: -
J: TRBJ1-5
CDR3: CASSQTGYSNQPQHF

D: TRBD1
V: TRBV19
size: -
J: TRBJ1-5
CDR3: CASRRTGSKPNSNQPQHF

D: -
V: TRBV5-6
size: -
J: TRBJ1-5
CDR3: CASSLGGYNQPQHF

D: -
V: TRBV5-1
size: -
J: TRBJ2-7
CDR3: CASSLGGQYSYEQYF

D: -
V: TRBV6-5
size: -
J: TRBJ2-7
CDR3: CASSYYRDPSYEQYF

D: TRBD2
V: TRBV2
size: -
J: TRBJ2-3
CDR3: CAVSGSRGTDTQYF

D: TRBD1
V: TRBV5-1
size: -
J: TRBJ2-7
CDR3: CASSSPGTGGYEQYF

D: -
V: TRBV5-1
size: few
J: TRBJ1-6
CDR3: CASSLETGNSPLHF

D: TRBD1
V: TRBV27
size: -
J: TRBJ2-7
CDR3: CASRPTGRGEQYF

D: -
V: TRBV5-1
size: -
J: TRBJ2-7
CDR3: CASSLAPGSPSYYEQYF

D: -
V: TRBV9
size: once
J: TRBJ2-1
CDR3: CASSVGQFNEQFF

D: TRBD2
V: TRBV5-1
size: -
J: TRBJ2-1
CDR3: CASSLELPGLAGSGSYNEQFF

D: -
V: TRBV27
size: -
J: TRBJ1-1
CDR3: CASSLTPSGVDTEAFF

D: -
V: TRBV5-5
size: -
J: TRBJ1-2
CDR3: CASSLDRWNYGYTF

D: TRBD1
V: TRBV5-6
size: -
J: TRBJ1-2
CDR3: CASSLSQGYGYTF

D: -
V: TRBV27
size: -
J: TRBJ1-5
CDR3: CASSPRGGVDNQPQHF

D: TRBD2
V: TRBV19
size: -
J: TRBJ2-7
CDR3: CASGLSGSYEQYF

D: TRBD2
V: TRBV18
size: -
J: TRBJ2-7
CDR3: CASARLAGLNEQYF

D: TRBD1
V: TRBV6-5
size: -
J: TRBJ2-7
CDR3: CASLARDRGHEQYF

D: -
V: TRBV7-3
size: -
J: TRBJ2-2
CDR3: CASSLFTGTNTGELFF

D: TRBD1
V: TRBV7-8
size: -
J: TRBJ1-1
CDR3: CASSSQGVRTEAFF

D: -
V: TRBV19
size: -
J: TRBJ2-7
CDR3: CASSRSLSYEQYF

D: TRBD1
V: TRBV5-1
size: -
J: TRBJ2-1
CDR3: CASSEGQGYNEQFF

D: -
V: TRBV20-1
size: -
J: TRBJ1-3
CDR3: CSARGGNTIYF